Presented here are 27 T cell receptor beta chains from one specimen sequenced in a study of T cell responses to AZD1222 COVID-19 vaccine. Sequenced by immunoSEQ multiplex PCR; TCRdb stores in-frame clones only, minus some. The sample includes tens of thousands of clones, 75% to 95% of them seen just once. This specimen was peripheral blood, taken 28 days after the second AZD1222 dose. The receptor set was obtained from an adult who received the AZD1222 COVID-19 vaccine.

The rearrangement joins TRBV7-3 to TRBJ2-1; TRBD1 matches 9 bases. Per the germline V gene, CDR1 is SGHTA and CDR2 is FQGTGA. V dropped 1 base and J dropped 8; count of bases not matched to a gene: 3. The CDR3 sequence is 14 residues long. The chain's CDR3 is CASSLKGQGHEQFF. Written as DNA, the CDR3 is TGTGCCAGCAGCTTAAAGGGACAGGGACATGAGCAGTTCTTC.

The rearrangement uses TRBV25-1 and TRBJ2-7; D may be TRBD2 (6 bases). CDR1 is MGHDK, CDR2 SYGVNS, per germline. The CDR3 has 16 residues. V lost 2 bases to trimming and J lost 4 bases, with 18 bases between them. In DNA, the CDR3 is TGTGCCAGCAGTGAAGCGGGGCAGCAAGTTTCTTACGAGCAGTACTTC. The encoded protein is CASSEAGQQVSYEQYF.

This clone came up once. V is TRBV12-3 or TRBV12-4 and J is TRBJ2-5; the match to TRBD2 covers 8 bases. The length of the CDR3 is 13 residues. The J segment lost 5 bases and the V segment lost 6 bases, leaving 5 bases of the junction unmatched. CDR3 protein: CASSQRERETQYF. The CDR3 DNA reads TGTGCCAGCAGCCAGCGGGAGCGGGAGACCCAGTACTTC.

The V gene is TRBV28, the J gene TRBJ1-6; TRBD1 might be the D (6 bases). In germline, CDR1 is MDHEN, CDR2 SYDVKM. This CDR3 spans 15 amino acids. Deletions cut 6 bases from V and 7 bases from J, with 16 bases between. CDR3 nucleotide sequence: TGTGCCAGCAGGGCATGGACAGACATCAATTCACCCCTCCACTTT. Protein: CASRAWTDINSPLHF.

The CDR3 DNA is TGTGCCAGCAGTTTGGGGTTAGCGGGAGGGCCGAGGTTCGAGCAGTACTTC. Its translation is CASSLGLAGGPRFEQYF. The rearrangement joins TRBV28 to TRBJ2-7, with 11 bases aligning to TRBD2. Germline trimming cut 3 bases from V and 6 bases from J; bases unmatched to any gene: 13. The germline gives CDR1 MDHEN, CDR2 SYDVKM. This CDR3 spans 17 amino acids.

The rearrangement joins TRBV18 to TRBJ2-1; D uncertain. CDR3 size: 13 residues. Germline V CDR1 and CDR2: KGHSH, LQKENI. Between the trimmed V and J ends, which lost 6 bases and 12 bases, there was a span of 18 bases. The CDR3 sequence is CASSPGSLQGQFF. CDR3 nucleotide sequence: TGTGCCAGCTCGCCCGGGTCCCTTCAAGGGCAGTTCTTC.

This clone was seen only once. The V gene is TRBV7-2, the J gene TRBJ2-5, with 7 bases matching TRBD1. Looked up from germline, CDR1 is SGHTA and CDR2 is FQGNSA. V shed 7 bases, J shed 4 bases, and the junction held 9 bases outside the gene matches. The CDR3 totals 14 residues. DNA for the CDR3: TGTGCCAGCAAACGACAGGGCCTGATAGAGACCCAGTACTTC. It is translated as CASKRQGLIETQYF.

The rearrangement uses TRBV19 and TRBJ2-1, with 10 positions matching TRBD1. This CDR3 has 16 amino acids. Trimming removed 5 bases from V and 7 bases from J; junction bases left unmatched: 11. Germline V gene lookup returns CDR1 LNHDA and CDR2 SQIVND (reference sequence). The CDR3 DNA reads as TGTGCCAGTAGTCCCGGGACAGGGGCGTTTGGGAATGAGCAGTTCTTC. This gives the protein CASSPGTGAFGNEQFF.

The chain carries TRBV18 and TRBJ1-1, with 9 bases fitting TRBD1. Germline lookup yields CDR1 KGHSH and CDR2 LQKENI. J gave up 1 base and V 3 bases, and 0 bases lay outside the gene matches. This CDR3 has 14 residues. CDR3 region: CASSPGQGNTEAFF. The CDR3 region has the DNA TGTGCCAGCTCACCGGGACAGGGGAACACTGAAGCTTTCTTT.

The V gene is TRBV21-1, the J gene TRBJ1-5; whether TRBD1, the table's D call, matches the DNA was not checked. TRBV21-1 is labeled a pseudogene. The CDR3 sequence is 15 residues long. The DNA of the CDR3 is TGTGCCAGCAGCAAGCCGACAGGGGGCAATCAGCCCCAGCATTTT. It is translated as CASSKPTGGNQPQHF.

V usage is TRBV11-2 and J usage is TRBJ2-7, with 9 positions matching TRBD2. CDR1 and CDR2 from the germline V gene are SGHAT and FQNNGV. The CDR3 is 18 residues long. V shed 0 bases, J shed 3 bases, and the junction held 12 bases outside the gene matches. This CDR3 is CASSLDLYSGSWRYEQYF. In DNA form, the CDR3 reads TGTGCCAGCAGCTTAGACCTATATAGCGGGAGTTGGCGCTACGAGCAGTACTTC.

The rearrangement joins TRBV28 to TRBJ1-5; 9 positions match TRBD1. With V trimmed by 6 bases and J by 7 bases, 10 bases remained unmatched. The CDR3 extends over 15 amino acids. Germline V gives CDR1 MDHEN, CDR2 SYDVKM. CDR3: CASRGGQGGGQPQHF. The CDR3 bases are TGTGCCAGCAGGGGGGGACAGGGAGGCGGACAGCCCCAGCATTTT.

This chain uses TRBV10-2 with TRBJ2-1; a weak D match, TRBD2 (5 bases). The germline V and J ends were trimmed by 8 bases and 2 bases, with 16 bases remaining between them. CDR1 and CDR2 from the germline V gene are WSHSY and SAAADI. The CDR3 has 15 residues. The CDR3, as DNA: TGCGCCAGCCGCCTCGGAGGTCCCACCTACAATGAGCAGTTCTTC. Protein: CASRLGGPTYNEQFF.

The rearrangement joins TRBV6-2 or TRBV6-3 to TRBJ2-1; 11 bases match TRBD2. Trimming cost V 2 bases and J 5 bases; bases outside gene matches: 2. This CDR3 is 15 amino acids long. The germline CDR1 and CDR2 sequences are MNHEY and SVGEGT. The CDR3 sequence is CASSYGTSGHNEQFF. CDR3 nucleotide sequence: TGTGCCAGCAGTTACGGGACTAGCGGTCACAATGAGCAGTTCTTC.

In DNA form, the CDR3 reads TGTGCCAGCAGTTTGAGGAGGGGGGCTGAAGCTTTCTTT. It codes for CASSLRRGAEAFF. The J gene is TRBJ1-1, the V gene TRBV27, with a tentative D call TRBD1 (6 bases). The ends were cut back, 3 bases at V and 6 bases at J, with 11 bases in the middle. The length of the CDR3 is 13 residues. Germline V gene sequence: CDR1 MNHEY, CDR2 SMNVEV (reference sequence).

This chain joins TRBV24-1 and TRBJ2-2; D not resolved. Trimming took 1 base from V and 9 from J, leaving 2 bases between them. Germline CDR1 is KGHDR and CDR2 is SFDVKD. This CDR3 has 11 residues. Here the CDR3 reads CATSDLRELFF. The DNA for the CDR3 is TGTGCCACCAGTGATTTACGGGAGCTGTTTTTT.

The chain combines TRBV12-3 or TRBV12-4 with TRBJ1-5; unclear D gene. V lost 5 bases and J 0 bases, leaving 5 bases between the germline ends. CDR3 length: 13 amino acids. The CDR3 bases are TGTGCCAGCAGTCTGGATAGCAATCAGCCCCAGCATTTT. The encoded protein is CASSLDSNQPQHF.

The V and J genes are TRBV12-3 or TRBV12-4 and TRBJ1-4; D not certain. V lost 4 bases and J lost 8, with 11 bases in between. This CDR3 has 13 residues. The CDR3 nucleotides are TGTGCCAGCAGTTCCCTTAGGGTAGAAAAACTGTTTTTT. This sequence encodes CASSSLRVEKLFF.

The rearrangement uses TRBV7-8 and TRBJ1-1; no reliable D call. CDR3 length: 14 amino acids. The germline V gene has CDR1 SGHVS and CDR2 FQNEAQ. The V end was cut by 5 bases, the J end by 5 bases, with 15 bases between. The CDR3 sequence is CASSAVGGRTEAFF. As DNA, the CDR3 is TGTGCCAGCAGCGCGGTGGGAGGGAGGACTGAAGCTTTCTTT.

The chain joins TRBV28 to TRBJ2-7; TRBD1 matches 8 bases. Germline V gene sequence: CDR1 MDHEN, CDR2 SYDVKM. The CDR3 has 13 residues. J was trimmed by 6 bases and V by 6 bases; bases with no gene match: 7. The CDR3 protein is CASSSGTGPEQYF. DNA for the CDR3: TGTGCCAGCAGCTCCGGGACAGGCCCCGAGCAGTACTTC.

This chain joins TRBV24-1 and TRBJ2-7, with D possibly TRBD2 on 6 matching bases. In germline, CDR1 is KGHDR, CDR2 SFDVKD. CDR3 length: 15 amino acids. Trimming cost V 2 bases and J 4 bases, with 14 bases left between them. CDR3 region: CATSDSVGTLYEQYF. The CDR3 region has the DNA TGTGCCACCAGTGATTCCGTGGGGACTTTATACGAGCAGTACTTC.

V and J are TRBV6-5 and TRBJ1-1; unclear D gene. The V and J ends lost 0 bases and 2 bases respectively, with 13 bases between them. This CDR3 has 16 amino acids. CDR1 is MNHEY, CDR2 SVGAGI, per germline. In DNA, the CDR3 is TGTGCCAGCAGTTACTCGTTCAGACTGCAAAACACTGAAGCTTTCTTT. This sequence encodes CASSYSFRLQNTEAFF.

The chain has TRBV27 and TRBJ1-1, with 9 nucleotides matching TRBD1. J was trimmed by 1 base and V by 2 bases; bases with no gene match: 8. The V gene's germline CDR1 is MNHEY and CDR2 SMNVEV (reference sequence). CDR3 length: 17 amino acids. CDR3 sequence (DNA): TGTGCCAGCAGTTTAGCGACGACAGGGGGTGCGAACACTGAAGCTTTCTTT. As protein: CASSLATTGGANTEAFF.

The chain employs TRBV28 and TRBJ1-2; 7 positions agree with TRBD1. Germline CDR1 MDHEN, CDR2 SYDVKM. The CDR3 contains 15 residues. Losses at the gene ends were 2 bases for V and 5 bases for J; bases not matched to a gene: 8. The CDR3 spells CASSLGSAGGYGYTF. DNA for the CDR3: TGTGCCAGCAGTTTAGGGTCGGCAGGGGGATATGGCTACACCTTC.

The chain is built from TRBV6-5 and TRBJ2-3; D remains ambiguous. Germline CDR1 and CDR2: MNHEY and SVGAGI. The ends were cut back, 0 bases at V and 3 bases at J, with 10 bases in the middle. This CDR3 is 15 amino acids long. The CDR3 DNA follows: TGTGCCAGCAGTTACTCTGACATGGGGACAGATACGCAGTATTTT. This codes for CASSYSDMGTDTQYF.

This chain joins TRBV5-4 and TRBJ2-2; weak D call: TRBD1 (6 bases). The CDR3 is 13 residues long. CDR1 and CDR2 from the germline V gene are SGHNT and YYREEE (reference sequence). V was cut by 1 base and J by 7 bases, with 8 bases left in between. CDR3 sequence reads: CASSLIRGGELFF. The CDR3 DNA sequence: TGTGCCAGCAGCTTGATCAGGGGCGGGGAGCTGTTTTTT.

This clone turned up a few times. V gene TRBV19 combines with J gene TRBJ2-5; 10 bases are a match to TRBD2. This CDR3 comprises 15 residues. Germline values: CDR1 LNHDA, CDR2 SQIVND (reference sequence). V was clipped by 8 bases and J by 5 bases; unmatched bases: 11. The CDR3, as DNA: TGTGCCAGTCGATTTCAGCGGGAGGGCCCGGAGACCCAGTACTTC. Encoded protein: CASRFQREGPETQYF.